The 20 T cell receptor beta chains below come from one sample, sequenced in a study of T cell responses to AZD1222 COVID-19 vaccine. TCRdb's table, derived via immunoSEQ multiplex PCR, lists solely in-frame clones and lacks some. The sample consists of about 75,000 clones, 87% of them appearing once. The sequences come from peripheral blood, collected 28 days after the second AZD1222 dose. The receptors come from an adult who received the AZD1222 COVID-19 vaccine.

The chain has TRBV19 and TRBJ2-1; D assignment may be TRBD1 or TRBD2 (5 bases each). This CDR3 comprises 16 residues. CDR1 is LNHDA, CDR2 SQIVND, per germline (reference sequence). V was clipped by 3 bases and J by 4 bases, with 16 bases between them. The CDR3 loop reads CASSMNYGTRYNEQFF. DNA for the CDR3: TGTGCCAGTAGTATGAATTATGGGACCAGATACAATGAGCAGTTCTTC.

The chain carries TRBV6-5 and TRBJ2-7; a possible D gene is TRBD2 (5 bases). This CDR3 comprises 13 residues. CDR1 and CDR2 from the germline V gene are MNHEY and SVGAGI. V was trimmed by 6 bases and J by 0 bases, leaving 9 bases between them. The DNA for the CDR3 is TGTGCCAGCAGACACCGGGACTCCTACGAGCAGTACTTC. The encoded protein is CASRHRDSYEQYF.

The V call is TRBV24-1, the J call TRBJ2-2; no clear D gene. The germline CDR1 and CDR2 sequences are KGHDR and SFDVKD. Trimming cost V 0 bases and J 8 bases, with 6 bases left between them. There are 13 residues in the CDR3. The CDR3 region has the DNA TGTGCCACCAGTGATTTGGTGATAGGGGAGCTGTTTTTT. Translation gives CATSDLVIGELFF.

The chain is built from TRBV5-8 and TRBJ1-5; D is possibly TRBD1 (5 bases). The germline V gene has CDR1 SGHTS and CDR2 YDEGEE. CDR3 size: 17 residues. Deletions cut 4 bases from V and 3 bases from J, with 20 bases between. This CDR3 reads CASSLRTGTTINQPQHF. The CDR3 DNA sequence: TGTGCCAGCAGCCTAAGAACCGGGACTACCATCAATCAGCCCCAGCATTTT.

The chain couples TRBV29-1 to TRBJ1-2; 9 nucleotides match TRBD1. CDR3 length: 15 amino acids. CDR1 and CDR2 (germline): SQVTM, ANQGSEA. Unmatched junction bases numbered 14, after V lost 4 bases and J lost 8 bases. CDR3: CSVGPQQGAWGGYTF. CDR3 DNA: TGCAGCGTTGGTCCCCAACAGGGGGCTTGGGGGGGCTACACCTTC.

The gene calls are TRBV10-1 and TRBJ2-3; D gene ambiguous. The CDR3 extends over 14 amino acids. CDR1 and CDR2 from the germline V gene are WNHNN and SYGVQD (reference sequence). V shed 0 bases and J shed 4 bases, with 8 bases lying between them. CDR3 bases: TGCGCCAGCAGTGAGTCGCCAGCCCCAGATACGCAGTATTTT. Protein sequence: CASSESPAPDTQYF.

This sequence joins TRBV5-1 and TRBJ2-2; 8 nucleotides align to TRBD1. The CDR3 consists of 15 residues. Losses at the gene ends were 0 bases for V and 4 bases for J; bases not matched to a gene: 2. CDR1 and CDR2 from the germline V gene are SGHRS and YFSETQ. The CDR3, as DNA: TGCGCCAGCAGCTTGGCAGGGGGCCGCACCGGGGAGCTGTTTTTT. Translation: CASSLAGGRTGELFF.

The genes are TRBV19 and TRBJ2-4; 9 nucleotides align to TRBD2. Germline CDR1 reads LNHDA; CDR2 reads SQIVND (reference sequence). The CDR3 loop spans 17 amino acids. V gave up 7 bases and J gave up 3 bases; unmatched junction bases: 13. CDR3 region: CASTKAGGRRGKNIQYF. Written as DNA, the CDR3 is TGTGCCAGTACCAAAGCGGGAGGAAGGAGGGGCAAAAACATTCAGTACTTC.

The chain is built from TRBV4-3 and TRBJ1-1, with TRBD1 as a possible D gene (5 bases). V was trimmed by 6 bases and J by 0 bases, leaving 14 bases between them. The CDR3 is 15 amino acids. Germline loops: CDR1 LGHNA, CDR2 YSLEER. The CDR3 reads CASSLEGRMNTEAFF. In DNA, the CDR3 is TGCGCCAGCAGTCTTGAGGGACGGATGAACACTGAAGCTTTCTTT.

The rearrangement links TRBV3-1 (or the pseudogene TRBV3-2) to TRBJ2-5, with 8 bases identical to TRBD2. Trimming at V came to 2 bases and at J to 5 bases, leaving 10 bases not matched to a gene. The CDR3 covers 16 residues. Germline lookup yields CDR1 LGHDT and CDR2 YNNKEL (reference sequence). The CDR3 reads CASSQPVSGGGETQYF. The CDR3 bases are TGTGCCAGCAGCCAACCGGTCAGCGGGGGTGGGGAGACCCAGTACTTC.

A word on this clone: An end of the junction does not agree with germline; a read error may underlie this. This rearrangement joins TRBV19 to TRBJ1-1; 11 nucleotides agree with TRBD1. Looked up from germline, CDR1 is LNHDA and CDR2 is SQIVND (reference sequence). The CDR3 extends over 14 amino acids. The CDR3 is CASWTGGLNTEASF. In DNA, the CDR3 is TGTGCCAGTTGGACAGGGGGCCTGAACACTGAAGCTTCCTTT. The complete variable domain, with remaining parts taken from reference TRBV19 and TRBJ1-1, reads DGGITQSPKYLFRKEGQNVTLSCEQNLNHDAMYWYRQDPGQGLRLIYYSQIVNDFQKGDIAEGYSVSREKKESFPLTVTSAQKNPTAFYLCASWTGGLNTEASFGQGTRLTVV.

V usage is TRBV5-1 and J usage is TRBJ1-5, with D unclear. This CDR3 is built from 13 residues. Trimming cost V 4 bases and J 7 bases, with 12 bases left between them. CDR1 is SGHRS and CDR2 is YFSETQ in the germline V gene. The DNA for the CDR3 is TGCGCCAGCAGCCCAGGACGCGGACAGCCCCAGCATTTT. Its translation: CASSPGRGQPQHF.

This rearrangement joins TRBV11-2 to TRBJ1-5; D remains ambiguous. Trimming left V 4 bases short and J 5 bases short, with 9 bases between. The germline gives CDR1 SGHAT, CDR2 FQNNGV. The CDR3 runs to 13 residues. DNA for the CDR3: TGTGCCAGCAGCTCGGCAGATTATCAGCCCCAGCATTTT. Its translation is CASSSADYQPQHF.

The chain links TRBV9 to TRBJ2-7; the D gene is possibly TRBD1 (5 bases). V gave up 4 bases and J gave up 2 bases, with 16 bases separating them. The V gene's germline CDR1 is SGDLS and CDR2 YYNGEE. This CDR3 region has 15 residues. CDR3 protein: CASSRGASETYEQYF. CDR3 DNA sequence: TGTGCCAGCAGCCGTGGGGCCTCGGAAACCTACGAGCAGTACTTC.

The chain links TRBV7-2 to TRBJ1-6; possible D gene TRBD1, 6 bases. Germline CDR1 reads SGHTA; CDR2 reads FQGNSA. The CDR3 is made up of 15 amino acids. The V end lost 6 bases, the J end lost 0 bases, and 9 bases lay between the germline ends. The CDR3 reads CASSVDSSYNSPLHF. The CDR3 coding sequence is TGTGCCAGCAGTGTGGACAGCTCCTATAATTCACCCCTCCACTTT.

The rearrangement joins TRBV11-2 to TRBJ1-6, with 11 bases fitting TRBD1. Germline V gives CDR1 SGHAT, CDR2 FQNNGV. V lost 5 bases and J lost 7; bases outside the gene matches: 4. The CDR3 covers 15 residues. The CDR3 DNA reads TGTGCCAGCAGCACGGACAGGGGGCTAAATTCACCCCTCCACTTT. Translating it yields CASSTDRGLNSPLHF. The whole variable domain, remainder taken from reference TRBV11-2 and TRBJ1-6, is EAGVAQSPRYKIIEKRQSVAFWCNPISGHATLYWYQQILGQGPKLLIQFQNNGVVDDSQLPKDRFSAERLKGVDSTLKIQPAKLEDSAVYLCASSTDRGLNSPLHFGNGTRLTVT.

This clone has just one count. The rearrangement joins TRBV6-5 to TRBJ2-1, with 8 bases identical to TRBD2. Germline V gives CDR1 MNHEY, CDR2 SVGAGI. This CDR3 is built from 14 residues. J gave up 13 bases and V 2 bases, and 10 bases lay outside the gene matches. The CDR3 DNA reads as TGTGCCAGCAGTTACCAGACTCGGGGGGGCGAACAGTTCTTC. It yields the protein CASSYQTRGGEQFF.

V and J are TRBV7-3 and TRBJ1-4; 8 bases are shared with TRBD1. The CDR3 spans 14 residues. V lost 4 bases, J lost 6 bases, and 4 bases stayed unmatched. Germline V gives CDR1 SGHTA, CDR2 FQGTGA. The CDR3 DNA reads TGTGCCAGCAGCTCACAGGGGGGGTATGAAAAACTGTTTTTT. Protein product: CASSSQGGYEKLFF.

The V call is TRBV21-1, the J call TRBJ1-1; TRBD1 is the table's D call, not checked against the DNA. TRBV21-1 counts as a pseudogene. The length of the CDR3 is 13 residues. CDR3 protein: CASSKDRNTEAFF. In nucleotides, the CDR3 is TGTGCCAGCAGCAAAGACAGGAACACTGAAGCTTTCTTT.

V and J are TRBV14 and TRBJ1-1; a possible D gene is TRBD1 (6 bases). Per germline, CDR1 SGHDN and CDR2 FVKESK. The length of the CDR3 is 14 residues. The V end lost 5 bases, the J end lost 6 bases, and 16 bases lay between the germline ends. CDR3 amino acids: CASSEGHTPSEAFF. The CDR3 coding sequence is TGTGCCAGCAGCGAGGGACATACCCCGTCTGAAGCTTTCTTT.